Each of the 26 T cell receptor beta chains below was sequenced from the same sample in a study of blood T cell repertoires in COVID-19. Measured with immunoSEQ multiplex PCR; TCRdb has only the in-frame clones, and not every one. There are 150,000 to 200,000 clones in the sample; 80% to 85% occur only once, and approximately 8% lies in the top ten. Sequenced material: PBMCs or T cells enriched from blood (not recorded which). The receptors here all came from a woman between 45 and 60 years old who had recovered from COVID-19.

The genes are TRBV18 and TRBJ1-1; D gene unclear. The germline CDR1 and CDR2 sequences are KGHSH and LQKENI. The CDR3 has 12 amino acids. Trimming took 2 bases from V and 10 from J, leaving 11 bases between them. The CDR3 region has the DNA TGTGCCAGCTCACCAGTATCAGATGGAGCTTTCTTT. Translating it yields CASSPVSDGAFF.

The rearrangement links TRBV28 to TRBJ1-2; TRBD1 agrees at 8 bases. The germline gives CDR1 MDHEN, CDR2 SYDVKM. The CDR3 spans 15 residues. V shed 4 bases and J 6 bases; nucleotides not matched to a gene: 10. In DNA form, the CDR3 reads TGTGCCAGCAGTTCAGCCCTGGACAGGGTTAATGGCTACACCTTC. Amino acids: CASSSALDRVNGYTF.

The CDR3 sequence: CASSQDYGSRQGHQFF. The DNA of the CDR3 is TGCGCCAGCAGCCAGGATTACGGGTCTAGGCAGGGCCATCAGTTCTTC. V is TRBV4-3 and J is TRBJ2-1; D is possibly TRBD1 (5 bases). The CDR3 length is 16 residues. Germline lookup yields CDR1 LGHNA and CDR2 YSLEER. V lost 3 bases to trimming and J lost 13 bases, with 25 bases between them.

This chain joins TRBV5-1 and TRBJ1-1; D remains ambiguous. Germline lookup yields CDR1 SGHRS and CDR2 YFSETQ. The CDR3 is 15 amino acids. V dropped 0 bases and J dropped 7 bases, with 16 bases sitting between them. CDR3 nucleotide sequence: TGCGCCAGCAGCTTGGAGGGAGGAGGATCCAGTGAAGCTTTCTTT. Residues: CASSLEGGGSSEAFF.

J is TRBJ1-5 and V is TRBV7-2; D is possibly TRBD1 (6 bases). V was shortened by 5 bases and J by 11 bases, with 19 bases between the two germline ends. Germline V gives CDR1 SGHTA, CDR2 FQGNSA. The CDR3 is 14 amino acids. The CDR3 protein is CASSQQGYSSAQHF. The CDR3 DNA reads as TGTGCCAGCAGCCAACAGGGTTATTCCTCCGCCCAGCATTTT.

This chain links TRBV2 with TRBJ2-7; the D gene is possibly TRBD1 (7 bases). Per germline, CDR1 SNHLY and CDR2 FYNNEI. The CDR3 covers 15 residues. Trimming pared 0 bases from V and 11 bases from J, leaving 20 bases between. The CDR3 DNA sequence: TGTGCCAGCAGTGAAGCGACCAGGGGGGAGAGAGGGAAGTACTTC. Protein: CASSEATRGERGKYF. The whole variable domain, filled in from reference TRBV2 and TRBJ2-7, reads EPEVTQTPSHQVTQMGQEVILRCVPISNHLYFYWYRQILGQKVEFLVSFYNNEISEKSEIFDDQFSVERPDGSNFTLKIRSTKLEDSAMYFCASSEATRGERGKYFGPGTRLTVT.

The CDR3 nucleotides read TGTGCCAGCTCCGGTCCCGGGGTTGGCTACACCTTC. The encoded protein is CASSGPGVGYTF. The chain recombines TRBV5-6 with TRBJ1-2; the D is unclear. CDR1 is SGHDT and CDR2 is YYEEEE in the germline V gene. The CDR3 length is 12 residues. Trimming removed 7 bases at V and 7 bases at J, with 14 bases between. Full variable domain (outside the CDR3, taken from reference TRBV5-6 and TRBJ1-2): DAGVTQSPTHLIKTRGQQVTLRCSPKSGHDTVSWYQQALGQGPQFIFQYYEEEERQRGNFPDRFSGHQFPNYSSELNVNALLLGDSALYLCASSGPGVGYTFGSGTRLTVV.

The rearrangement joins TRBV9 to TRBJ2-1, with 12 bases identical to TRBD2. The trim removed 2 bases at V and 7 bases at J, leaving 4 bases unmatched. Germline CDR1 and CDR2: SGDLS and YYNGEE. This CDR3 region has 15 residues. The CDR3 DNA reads TGTGCCAGCAGCGTTTCTAGCGGGAGGGGAAATGAGCAGTTCTTC. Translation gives CASSVSSGRGNEQFF.

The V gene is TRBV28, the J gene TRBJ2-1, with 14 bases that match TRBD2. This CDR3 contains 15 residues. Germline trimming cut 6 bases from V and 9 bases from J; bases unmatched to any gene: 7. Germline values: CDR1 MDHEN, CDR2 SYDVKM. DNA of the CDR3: TGTGCCAGCAGGGAGGGACTAGCGGGAGTGAGTGAGCAGTTCTTC. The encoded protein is CASREGLAGVSEQFF.

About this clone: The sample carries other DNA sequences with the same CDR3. CDR3 residues: CASSPGGNQPQHF. CDR3 bases: TGTGCCAGCAGCCCAGGGGGCAATCAGCCCCAGCATTTT. The V and J genes are TRBV12-3 or TRBV12-4 and TRBJ1-5; possible D gene TRBD1, 6 bases. V gave up 6 bases and J gave up 2 bases, with 8 bases separating them. There are 13 residues in the CDR3.

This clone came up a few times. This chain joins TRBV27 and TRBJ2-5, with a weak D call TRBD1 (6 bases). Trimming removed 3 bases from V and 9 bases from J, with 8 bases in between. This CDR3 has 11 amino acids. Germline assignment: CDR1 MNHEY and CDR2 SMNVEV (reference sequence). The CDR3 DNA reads TGTGCCAGCAGTTTTTCAGGGGCCCAGTACTTC. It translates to CASSFSGAQYF.

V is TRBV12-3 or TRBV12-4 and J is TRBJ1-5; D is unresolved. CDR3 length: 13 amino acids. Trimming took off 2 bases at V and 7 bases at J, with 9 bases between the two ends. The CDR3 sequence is CASSLTQHQPQHF. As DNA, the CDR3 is TGTGCCAGCAGTTTAACACAGCACCAGCCCCAGCATTTT.

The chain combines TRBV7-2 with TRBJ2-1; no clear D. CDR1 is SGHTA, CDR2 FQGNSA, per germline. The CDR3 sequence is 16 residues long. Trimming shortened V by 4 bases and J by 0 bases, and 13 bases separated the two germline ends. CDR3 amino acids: CASSSYNRVSYNEQFF. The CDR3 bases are TGTGCCAGCAGCTCCTACAACCGGGTCTCCTACAATGAGCAGTTCTTC.

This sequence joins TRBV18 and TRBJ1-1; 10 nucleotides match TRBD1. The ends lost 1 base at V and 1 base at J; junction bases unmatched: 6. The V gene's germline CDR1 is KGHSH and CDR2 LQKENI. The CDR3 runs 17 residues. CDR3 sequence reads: CASSPRTGGGKNTEAFF. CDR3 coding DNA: TGTGCCAGCTCACCACGGACAGGGGGTGGGAAGAACACTGAAGCTTTCTTT.

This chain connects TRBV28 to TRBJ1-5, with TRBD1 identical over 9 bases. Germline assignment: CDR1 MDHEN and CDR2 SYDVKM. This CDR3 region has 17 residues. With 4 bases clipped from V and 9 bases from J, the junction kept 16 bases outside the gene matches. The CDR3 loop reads CASSSYQAGTGFPPQHF. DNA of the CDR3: TGTGCCAGCAGTTCATATCAAGCCGGGACAGGGTTCCCGCCCCAGCATTTT.

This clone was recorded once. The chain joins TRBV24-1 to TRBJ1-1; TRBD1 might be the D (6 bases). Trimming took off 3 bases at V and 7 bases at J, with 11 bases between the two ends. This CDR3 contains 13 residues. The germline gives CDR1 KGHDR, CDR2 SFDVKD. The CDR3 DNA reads TGTGCCACCAGTGATGAGACAGGCTTTGAAGCTTTCTTT. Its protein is CATSDETGFEAFF.

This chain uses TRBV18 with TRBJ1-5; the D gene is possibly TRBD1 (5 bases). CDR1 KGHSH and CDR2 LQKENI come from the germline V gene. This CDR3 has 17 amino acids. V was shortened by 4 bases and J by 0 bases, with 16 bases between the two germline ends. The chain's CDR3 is CASSLSATADSNQPQHF. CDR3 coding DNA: TGTGCCAGCTCACTCTCGGCGACAGCCGATAGCAATCAGCCCCAGCATTTT.

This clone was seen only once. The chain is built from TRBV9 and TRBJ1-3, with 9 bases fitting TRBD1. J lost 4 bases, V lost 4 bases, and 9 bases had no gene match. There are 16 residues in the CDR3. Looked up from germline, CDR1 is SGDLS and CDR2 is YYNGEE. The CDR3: CASSPHFGTGGNTIYF. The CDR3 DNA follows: TGTGCCAGCAGCCCCCACTTTGGGACAGGGGGAAACACCATATATTTT.

The DNA for the CDR3 is TGCAGCGTTGAAGGATCCTCGGCGCAGTATTTT. It encodes CSVEGSSAQYF. The chain couples TRBV29-1 to TRBJ2-3; no clear D gene. V gave up 1 base and J gave up 10 bases, with 9 bases separating them. Germline V gene data show CDR1 as SQVTM and CDR2 as ANQGSEA. CDR3 length: 11 amino acids.

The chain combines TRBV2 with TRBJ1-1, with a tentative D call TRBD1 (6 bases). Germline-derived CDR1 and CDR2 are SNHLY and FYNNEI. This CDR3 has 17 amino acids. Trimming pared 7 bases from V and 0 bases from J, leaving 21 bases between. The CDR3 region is CASTAGGTGSMNTEAFF. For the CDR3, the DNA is TGTGCCAGCACGGCCGGTGGAACAGGGAGCATGAACACTGAAGCTTTCTTT. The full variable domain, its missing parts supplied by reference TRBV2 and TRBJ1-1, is EPEVTQTPSHQVTQMGQEVILRCVPISNHLYFYWYRQILGQKVEFLVSFYNNEISEKSEIFDDQFSVERPDGSNFTLKIRSTKLEDSAMYFCASTAGGTGSMNTEAFFGQGTRLTVV.

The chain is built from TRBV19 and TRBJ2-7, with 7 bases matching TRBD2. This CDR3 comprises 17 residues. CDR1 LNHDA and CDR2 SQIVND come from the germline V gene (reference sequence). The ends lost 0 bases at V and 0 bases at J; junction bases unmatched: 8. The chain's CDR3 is CASSIDYRASGSYEQYF. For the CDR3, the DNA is TGTGCCAGTAGTATAGATTATAGGGCTAGCGGCTCCTACGAGCAGTACTTC.

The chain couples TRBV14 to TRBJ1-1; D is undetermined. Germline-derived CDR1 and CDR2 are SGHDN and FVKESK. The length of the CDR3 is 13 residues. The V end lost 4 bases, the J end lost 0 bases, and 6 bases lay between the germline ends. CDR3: CASSPSVNTEAFF. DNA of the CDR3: TGTGCCAGCAGCCCTTCCGTGAACACTGAAGCTTTCTTT.

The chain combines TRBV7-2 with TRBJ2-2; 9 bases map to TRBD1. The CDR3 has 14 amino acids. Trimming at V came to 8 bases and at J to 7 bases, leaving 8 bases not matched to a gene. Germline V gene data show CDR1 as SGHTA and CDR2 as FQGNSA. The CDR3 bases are TGTGCCAGCCTGGGACAGGGTAAAAACGGGGAGCTGTTTTTT. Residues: CASLGQGKNGELFF.

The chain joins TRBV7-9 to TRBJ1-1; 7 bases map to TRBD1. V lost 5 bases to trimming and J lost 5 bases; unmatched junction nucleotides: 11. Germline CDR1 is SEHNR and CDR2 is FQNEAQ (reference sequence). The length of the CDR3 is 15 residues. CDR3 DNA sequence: TGTGCCAGCAGCCTGTACTCAGGGGGAGAAACTGAAGCTTTCTTT. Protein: CASSLYSGGETEAFF.

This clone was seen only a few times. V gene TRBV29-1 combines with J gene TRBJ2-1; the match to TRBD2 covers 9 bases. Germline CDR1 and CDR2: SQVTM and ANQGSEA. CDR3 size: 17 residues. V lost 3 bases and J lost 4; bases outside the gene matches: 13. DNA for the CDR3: TGCAGCGTTGATGGGCGGCGGGAGGGCCTGAGGTACAATGAGCAGTTCTTC. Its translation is CSVDGRREGLRYNEQFF.

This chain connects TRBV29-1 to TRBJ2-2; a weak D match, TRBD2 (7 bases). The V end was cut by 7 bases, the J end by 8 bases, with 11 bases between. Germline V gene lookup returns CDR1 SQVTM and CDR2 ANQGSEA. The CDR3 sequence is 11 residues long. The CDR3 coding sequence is TGCAGCGCCGGGGGGCGAGGGGAGCTGTTTTTT. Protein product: CSAGGRGELFF.